Shown below are 17 T cell receptor beta chains from a single sample sequenced in a study of a mutant IDH1 vaccine in newly diagnosed glioma. These receptors have no known antigen. Generated by immunoSEQ multiplex PCR, the TCRdb table keeps only in-frame clones and is missing some. The table shows about 54,000 clones, with approximately 81% occurring only once. Indicated time point: week 35, safety follow-up. The investigators gave 300 ug of mutant IDH1 20-mer peptide in each vaccine dose, together with topical imiquimod. Sequencing was performed on PBMCs, taken from a glioma patient whose treatment included an IDH1 peptide vaccine. These receptor sequences come from a woman in her late teens or twenties with glioma.

The genes are TRBV2 and TRBJ2-1, with TRBD1 identical over 12 bases. With V trimmed by 9 bases and J by 6 bases, 12 bases remained unmatched. Germline lookup yields CDR1 SNHLY and CDR2 FYNNEI. This CDR3 spans 16 amino acids. The CDR3 loop is CARGWDRGLGGNEQFF. As DNA, the CDR3 is TGTGCCAGGGGGTGGGACAGGGGGCTGGGTGGCAATGAGCAGTTCTTC. The full variable domain, its missing parts supplied by reference TRBV2 and TRBJ2-1, is EPEVTQTPSHQVTQMGQEVILRCVPISNHLYFYWYRQILGQKVEFLVSFYNNEISEKSEIFDDQFSVERPDGSNFTLKIRSTKLEDSAMYFCARGWDRGLGGNEQFFGPGTRLTVL.

This rearrangement joins TRBV4-2 to TRBJ2-1; 10 bases agree with TRBD1. V was clipped by 2 bases and J by 8 bases; unmatched bases: 6. The CDR3 runs to 15 residues. Germline CDR1 LGHNA, CDR2 YNFKEQ. CDR3 sequence (DNA): TGTGCCAGCAGCCAACGGGGACAGGGGCTCGATGAGCAGTTCTTC. This gives the protein CASSQRGQGLDEQFF.

The rearrangement joins TRBV11-2 to TRBJ2-1; 8 positions agree with TRBD2. There are 15 residues in the CDR3. The V gene's germline CDR1 is SGHAT and CDR2 FQNNGV. With V trimmed by 5 bases and J by 8 bases, 11 bases remained unmatched. CDR3 amino acids: CASSRVAGGRYEQFF. CDR3 sequence (DNA): TGTGCCAGCAGCCGCGTGGCGGGGGGTAGGTATGAGCAGTTCTTC.

The gene calls are TRBV11-3 and TRBJ2-5; D is unresolved. Trimming took 5 bases from V and 5 from J, leaving 24 bases between them. This CDR3 contains 17 residues. Germline values: CDR1 SGHNT, CDR2 YENEEA. CDR3 amino acids: CASSPGPFAMDRETQYF. The DNA for the CDR3 is TGTGCCAGCAGCCCTGGTCCCTTTGCCATGGATCGGGAGACCCAGTACTTC.

This clone was recorded once. The chain uses TRBV7-9 and TRBJ2-3; the match to TRBD2 covers 11 bases. From germline, CDR1 is SEHNR and CDR2 FQNEAQ (reference sequence). V was clipped by 2 bases and J by 1 base; unmatched bases: 8. The CDR3 consists of 18 residues. This CDR3 reads CASSLRASGGSRTDTQYF. The CDR3 bases are TGTGCCAGCAGCTTACGGGCTAGCGGGGGGAGCCGCACAGATACGCAGTATTTT.

The chain couples TRBV10-3 to TRBJ1-4; D is uncertain. CDR1 and CDR2 (germline): ENHRY, SYGVKD. CDR3 size: 16 residues. Trimming removed 2 bases from V and 0 bases from J, with 10 bases in between. CDR3 coding DNA: TGTGCCATCAGTGAGGAGATGATCACAACTAATGAAAAACTGTTTTTT. This gives the protein CAISEEMITTNEKLFF.

This clone was counted a few times. This sequence joins TRBV19 and TRBJ1-3; no firm D call. CDR1 and CDR2 from the germline V gene are LNHDA and SQIVND (reference sequence). V lost 6 bases to trimming and J lost 2 bases, with 5 bases between them. CDR3 length equals 12 residues. The DNA of the CDR3 is TGTGCCAGTAGCGGACCTGGAAACACCATATATTTT. Translated: CASSGPGNTIYF.

This rearrangement joins TRBV7-9 to TRBJ1-2, with 8 bases fitting TRBD1. V was clipped by 0 bases and J by 5 bases; unmatched bases: 11. Germline-derived CDR1 and CDR2 are SEHNR and FQNEAQ (reference sequence). The CDR3 totals 17 residues. CDR3 region: CASSLALRTGRNYGYTF. The CDR3, as DNA: TGTGCCAGCAGCTTAGCCCTCAGGACAGGGCGGAATTATGGCTACACCTTC.

The chain is built from TRBV25-1 and TRBJ1-2; D gene uncertain. V shed 5 bases and J shed 1 base, with 8 bases lying between them. This CDR3 is built from 13 residues. Germline assignment: CDR1 MGHDK and CDR2 SYGVNS. The CDR3 is CASSFSGNYGYTF. The CDR3 DNA reads TGTGCCAGCAGTTTTTCCGGTAACTATGGCTACACCTTC.

The J gene is TRBJ2-1, the V gene TRBV5-1; 8 bases align to TRBD2. CDR3 size: 15 residues. J was trimmed by 0 bases and V by 5 bases; bases with no gene match: 4. Germline lookup yields CDR1 SGHRS and CDR2 YFSETQ. In nucleotides, the CDR3 is TGCGCCAGCAGGGTTAGCGGGATCTCCTACAATGAGCAGTTCTTC. It yields the protein CASRVSGISYNEQFF.

This clone was found a few times. The chain has TRBV19 and TRBJ1-1, with 7 bases aligning to TRBD1. CDR1 is LNHDA, CDR2 SQIVND, per germline (reference sequence). There are 14 residues in the CDR3. V shed 3 bases, J shed 4 bases, and the junction held 5 bases outside the gene matches. Here the CDR3 DNA reads TGTGCCAGTAGTATTGGAGGGGGCATCACTGAAGCTTTCTTT. Protein: CASSIGGGITEAFF. Supplemented by reference TRBV19 and TRBJ1-1, the full variable domain reads DGGITQSPKYLFRKEGQNVTLSCEQNLNHDAMYWYRQDPGQGLRLIYYSQIVNDFQKGDIAEGYSVSREKKESFPLTVTSAQKNPTAFYLCASSIGGGITEAFFGQGTRLTVV.

V usage is TRBV7-9 and J usage is TRBJ2-7, with D uncertain. Trimming left V 5 bases short and J 2 bases short, with 13 bases between. The length of the CDR3 is 14 residues. Germline V lookup: CDR1 SEHNR, CDR2 FQNEAQ (reference sequence). DNA of the CDR3: TGTGCCAGCAGCCCGGCGAATTTACCCTACGAGCAGTACTTC. Encoded protein: CASSPANLPYEQYF. The whole variable domain, remainder taken from reference TRBV7-9 and TRBJ2-7, is DTGVSQNPRHKITKRGQNVTFRCDPISEHNRLYWYRQTLGQGPEFLTYFQNEAQLEKSRLLSDRFSAERPKGSFSTLEIQRTEQGDSAMYLCASSPANLPYEQYFGPGTRLTVT.

The gene calls are TRBV5-6 and TRBJ2-1; TRBD2 is a possible D gene (5 bases). The V gene's germline CDR1 is SGHDT and CDR2 YYEEEE. The CDR3 runs 17 residues. V lost 2 bases and J 1 base, leaving 16 bases between the germline ends. The CDR3 spells CASSLWRARVSYNEQFF. Written as DNA, the CDR3 is TGTGCCAGCAGCTTATGGCGGGCACGAGTTTCCTACAATGAGCAGTTCTTC.

In DNA form, the CDR3 reads TGTGCCAGCAGTTATGACGGGGGACCGAACACTGAAGCTTTCTTT. Protein sequence: CASSYDGGPNTEAFF. V is TRBV6-5 and J is TRBJ1-1; D might be TRBD1 (5 bases). The CDR3 spans 15 residues. In germline, CDR1 is MNHEY, CDR2 SVGAGI. The germline V and J ends were trimmed by 3 bases and 1 base, with 12 bases remaining between them.

The V call is TRBV5-5, the J call TRBJ1-4; no clear D. V shed 0 bases and J shed 8 bases, with 8 bases lying between them. This CDR3 spans 13 amino acids. CDR1 SGHKS and CDR2 YYEKEE come from the germline V gene (reference sequence). The CDR3 nucleotides read TGTGCCAGCAGCTTGGCCGATAGGGAAAAACTGTTTTTT. Residues: CASSLADREKLFF.

The sample holds a few counts of this clone. J is TRBJ1-4 and V is TRBV7-9; D is perhaps TRBD1 (5 bases). With 3 bases removed from V and 6 bases from J, the gap between germline ends came to 11 bases. The CDR3 has 14 residues. Germline CDR1 and CDR2: SEHNR and FQNEAQ (reference sequence). In nucleotides, the CDR3 is TGTGCCAGCAGCTTTTCGCAGGGTTATGAAAAACTGTTTTTT. Its translation: CASSFSQGYEKLFF. The whole variable domain, filled in from reference TRBV7-9 and TRBJ1-4, reads DTGVSQNPRHKITKRGQNVTFRCDPISEHNRLYWYRQTLGQGPEFLTYFQNEAQLEKSRLLSDRFSAERPKGSFSTLEIQRTEQGDSAMYLCASSFSQGYEKLFFGSGTQLSVL.

V and J are TRBV9 and TRBJ1-5; TRBD1 aligns across 7 bases. CDR1 is SGDLS and CDR2 is YYNGEE in the germline V gene. Trimming at V came to 3 bases and at J to 2 bases, leaving 17 bases not matched to a gene. This CDR3 is 19 amino acids long. CDR3 in amino acids: CASSAVGQALQGGNQPQHF. The DNA of the CDR3 is TGTGCCAGCAGCGCGGTCGGACAGGCCCTCCAAGGGGGCAATCAGCCCCAGCATTTT.